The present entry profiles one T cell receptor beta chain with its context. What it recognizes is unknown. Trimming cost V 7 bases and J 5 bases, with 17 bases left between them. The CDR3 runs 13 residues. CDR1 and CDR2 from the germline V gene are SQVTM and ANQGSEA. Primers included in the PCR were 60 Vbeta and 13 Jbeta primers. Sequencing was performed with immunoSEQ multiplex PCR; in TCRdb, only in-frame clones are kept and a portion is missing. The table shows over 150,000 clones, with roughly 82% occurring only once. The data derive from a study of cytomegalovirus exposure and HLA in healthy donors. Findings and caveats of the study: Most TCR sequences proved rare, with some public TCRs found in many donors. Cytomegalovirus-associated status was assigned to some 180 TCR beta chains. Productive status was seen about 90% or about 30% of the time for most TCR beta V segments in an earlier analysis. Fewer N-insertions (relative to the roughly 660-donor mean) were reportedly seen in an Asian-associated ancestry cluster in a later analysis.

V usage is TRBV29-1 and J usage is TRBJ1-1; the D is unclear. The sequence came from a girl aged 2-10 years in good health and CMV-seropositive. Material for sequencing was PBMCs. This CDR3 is CSALLSPGTEAFF. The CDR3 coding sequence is TGCAGCGCCCTTCTTTCACCGGGGACTGAAGCTTTCTTT.